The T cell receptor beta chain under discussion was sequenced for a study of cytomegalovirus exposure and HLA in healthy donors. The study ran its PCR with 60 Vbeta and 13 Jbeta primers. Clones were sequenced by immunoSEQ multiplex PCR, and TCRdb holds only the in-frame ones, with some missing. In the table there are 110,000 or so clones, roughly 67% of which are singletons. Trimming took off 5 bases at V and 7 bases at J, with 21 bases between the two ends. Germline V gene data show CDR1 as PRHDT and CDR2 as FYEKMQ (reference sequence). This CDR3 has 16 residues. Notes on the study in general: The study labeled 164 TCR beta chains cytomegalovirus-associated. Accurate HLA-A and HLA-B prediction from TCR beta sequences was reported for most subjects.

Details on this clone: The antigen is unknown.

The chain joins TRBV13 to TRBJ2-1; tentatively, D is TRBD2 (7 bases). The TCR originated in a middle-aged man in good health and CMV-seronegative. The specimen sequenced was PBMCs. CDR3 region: CASSAEGGGGRNEQFF. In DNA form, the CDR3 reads TGTGCCAGCAGCGCCGAAGGAGGGGGGGGGCGGAATGAGCAGTTCTTC.